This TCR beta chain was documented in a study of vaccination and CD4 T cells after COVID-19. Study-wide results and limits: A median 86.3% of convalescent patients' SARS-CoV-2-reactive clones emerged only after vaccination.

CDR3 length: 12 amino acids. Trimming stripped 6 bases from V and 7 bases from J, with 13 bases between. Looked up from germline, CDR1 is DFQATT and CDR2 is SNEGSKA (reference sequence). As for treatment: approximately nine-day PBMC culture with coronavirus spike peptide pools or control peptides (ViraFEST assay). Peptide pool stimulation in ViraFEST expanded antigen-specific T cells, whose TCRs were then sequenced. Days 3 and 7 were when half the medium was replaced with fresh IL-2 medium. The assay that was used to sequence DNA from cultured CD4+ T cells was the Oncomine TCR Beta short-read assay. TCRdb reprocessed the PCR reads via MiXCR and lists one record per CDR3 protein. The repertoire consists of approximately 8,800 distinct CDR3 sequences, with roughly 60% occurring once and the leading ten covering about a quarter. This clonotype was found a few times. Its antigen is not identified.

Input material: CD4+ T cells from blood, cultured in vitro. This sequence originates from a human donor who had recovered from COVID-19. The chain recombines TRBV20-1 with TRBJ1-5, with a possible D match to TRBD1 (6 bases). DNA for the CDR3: TGCAGTGCCGCTTACAGGGACCAGCCCCAGCATTTT. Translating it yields CSAAYRDQPQHF.